The sample holds one count of the clone carrying this T cell receptor beta chain. Sequencing was performed with immunoSEQ multiplex PCR; in TCRdb, only in-frame clones are kept and a portion is missing. In the table there are about 310,000 clones, around 87% of which are singletons. The record originates from a study of blood T cell repertoires in COVID-19. The V segment lost 4 bases and the J segment 9 bases; nucleotides outside the gene matches: 13. The CDR3 covers 17 residues. The germline gives CDR1 SEHNR, CDR2 FQNEAQ (reference sequence). The V call is TRBV7-9, the J call TRBJ2-1; 12 nucleotides match TRBD1. Sequenced: peripheral blood. This TCR was sampled from a woman aged 45-60 years who had recovered from COVID-19. The CDR3 here is CASSSPGQGAKLTEQFF. In DNA form, the CDR3 reads TGTGCCAGCAGCTCACCGGGACAGGGGGCGAAACTTACTGAGCAGTTCTTC.